This T cell receptor (beta chain) was retrieved from a study of blood T cells in healthy people across ages. Whole-study findings and limits: Per-million-T-cell TCR beta diversity fell roughly linearly with age. When set beside aged donors, long-lived donors presented more naive CD4+ cells and higher diversity.

Trimming stripped 4 bases from V and 7 bases from J, with 14 bases between. The germline V gene encodes CDR1 MNHNY and CDR2 SVGAGI (reference sequence). The CDR3 has 14 amino acids. Staff drew around 10 milliliters of peripheral blood from each donor. Samples each yielded at least 6 micrograms of total RNA. As for this clonotype: Its antigen is not identified.

Sample-barcoded 5' priming and a J-beta primer mix drove a second PCR of roughly 6 to 12 cycles. TCRdb reprocessed the 5' RACE reads via MiXCR and lists one record per CDR3 protein. The profile shows about 1 million distinct CDR3 sequences, 35% to 50% of them singletons. The chain has TRBV6-6 and TRBJ1-5; D unclear. The origin of this receptor is an older woman in good health. Sequenced: blood. The CDR3 sequence: CASSLGHLTQPQHF. CDR3 DNA: TGTGCCAGCAGTTTAGGTCATTTGACGCAGCCCCAGCATTTT.